The present entry profiles one T cell receptor beta chain with its context. Its antigen is as yet unknown. The junction differs from germline at one of its ends, possibly a read error. This CDR3 is built from 16 residues. Germline V gene sequence: CDR1 SGHRS, CDR2 YFSETQ. The sample is drawn from a study of blood T cells in healthy people across ages. Findings and limits, study-wide: The recorded TCR beta diversity per million T cells decreased in a roughly linear manner with age. Both naive CD4+ cell counts and diversity were greater in long-lived donors than in aged donors.

A second 7 to 11 cycle PCR used barcoded and J-beta primers. MiXCR, applied by TCRdb to the 5' RACE reads, yields one record per CDR3 protein. The table shows about 780,000 distinct CDR3 sequences, with 46% occurring only once. Every participating donor contributed 7.5 to 10 milliliters of peripheral blood through a draw. The TCR sequence derives from a man aged 80 or over in good health. This rearrangement joins TRBV5-1 to TRBJ2-3, with TRBD2 as a possible D gene (6 bases). Sequencing was done on a sample of blood. CDR3 in amino acids: CASSGGTSRSTDMQYF. The DNA for the CDR3 is TGCGCCAGCAGCGGCGGGACGAGTAGAAGCACAGATATGCAGTATTTT.